The subject of this entry is one TCR beta chain. Its binding antigen is unknown. There are no base qualities to consult, and no much larger clone falls within one base. The data were taken from a study of T cell clones after liver transplantation (dated by TCRdb to the late 2010s). At the level of the whole study: ITN030ST, the source of the samples, was a randomized trial that attempted immunosuppression withdrawal within 2 years of liver transplantation. Blood samples were collected pre-transplant, pre-randomization before withdrawal, and post-randomization after either complete withdrawal or failed withdrawal. Donor-reactive T cell clones were identified by TCRbeta sequencing following a pre-transplant mixed lymphocyte reaction and were subsequently tracked in post-transplant blood. Tolerance was defined as complete immunosuppression withdrawal for at least one year with no rise in liver enzymes beyond twice the upper limit of normal. Third party-reactive TCRbeta sequences were also identified from pre-transplant MLRs to serve as an antigen-independent comparator for donor-reactive sequences. Three of the eight recipients were HCV-positive; the others were transplanted for non-autoimmune, non-viral indications. The subjects received no induction therapy and were kept on standard immunosuppression until randomization at 12-24 months post-transplant. The study cohort included 8 liver transplant recipients, of whom 3 were classified as tolerant and 5 as non-tolerant. Broad study findings and their caveats: After accounting for repertoire turnover, donor-reactive detection was significantly reduced in 7 of 8 subjects for CD4 and 8 of 8 for CD8. Conclusions were preliminary, limited by small, heterogeneous patient numbers and non-standardized post-transplant time points. Donor-reactive sequences decreased more than third party-reactive sequences, which suggests partial antigen-specific deletion that was not related to withdrawal success. In most of the 8 subjects, regardless of tolerance or HCV status, circulating donor-reactive CD4 TCRbeta sequences dropped significantly post-transplant. Low numbers of available donor cells limited the measurable donor-reactive repertoire in a couple of subjects. Since no allograft tissue specimens were available, donor-reactive T cells may have migrated into the graft instead of being deleted.

Unstimulated PBMCs, after thawing, were stained for CD3, CD4 and CD8 and then FACS-sorted into CD3+CD4+ and CD3+CD8+ populations. All 8 studied subjects were randomized to immunosuppression withdrawal. Genomic DNA was isolated with the Qiagen DNeasy Blood and Tissue Kit. High-throughput TCRbeta CDR3 sequencing of frozen genomic DNA was performed by immunoSEQ, with PCR amplification, mapping, bias correction and internal controls included. As for the authors' bioinformatics: Productive rearrangements were retained, and unique TCRbeta sequences were defined by the CDR3 nucleotide sequence together with the V and J gene. For a sequence to be called donor-reactive, it needed a frequency of at least 0.01% and at least 5-fold expansion in CFSE-low cells compared with unstimulated pre-transplant cells. Minimum frequency thresholds were set for each subject based on the unstimulated sample with the lowest template count, ensuring at least 90% detection power. Jensen-Shannon divergence between the top 1000 TCRbeta sequences post- versus pre-transplant served as the measure of repertoire turnover. Changes in detection of donor-reactive sequences were assessed with two-sided Fisher's exact tests. Here the immuneACCESS table is served through TCRdb, limited to in-frame sequences with V and J called. Missing clones are a known gap in these copies; in checked studies unresolved V genes cover under half, and the rest lacks a known reason. V and J calls and clone size are as listed in that table; D and trimming were resolved from the DNA. Across this sample there are tens of thousands of clones, with about 92% seen only once. The ten biggest clones cover 0.9% to 1% of the sample.

V trim: 5 bases; J trim: 5 bases; unmatched bases: 19. Including the terminal cysteine and phenylalanine, the CDR3 comprises 19 residues. Of the read, only the CDR3 DNA is kept; its 57 bases are in frame from base 1. CDR1 and CDR2, per the germline V gene, are SGHAT and FQNNGV. This chain joins TRBV11-2 to TRBJ2-1; 9 of the junction bases match TRBD2. The sequences come from CD4+ T cells from blood, collected about 27 months after liver transplant. The receptor was derived from a human patient who received a liver transplant. Once a transplant has taken place, some T cells may be donor derived. The DNA sequence is given as TGTGCCAGCAGCACTCTCCTTACCCCTCTAGCGGGATCGCACAATGAGCAGTTCTTC. Its translation is CASSTLLTPLAGSHNEQFF.